This TCR beta chain emerged from a study of blood T cells in healthy people across ages. The second PCR ran about 6 to 12 cycles with a sample-barcoded 5' primer and J-beta primers. A template-switch adaptor containing 12 random nucleotides labeled each cDNA molecule. TCRdb independently ran MiXCR on the 5' RACE reads; one entry per CDR3 protein. The sample records around 970,000 distinct CDR3 sequences, about 53% being singletons. Notes on this clonotype: The antigen is not known.

Study results and limitations: A roughly linear age-dependent decrease characterized TCR beta diversity per million T cells.

Investigators took around 11 milliliters of peripheral blood from every donor. The length of the CDR3 is 10 residues. Germline loops: CDR1 SQVTM, CDR2 ANQGSEA. Trimming pared 7 bases from V and 3 bases from J, leaving 7 bases between. Sequencing was carried out using blood. The genes are TRBV29-1 and TRBJ2-7; D unclear. The sequence derives from a woman aged 60-70 years in good health. This CDR3 is CSAPSYEQYF. CDR3 nucleotide sequence: TGCAGCGCCCCAAGCTACGAGCAGTACTTC.